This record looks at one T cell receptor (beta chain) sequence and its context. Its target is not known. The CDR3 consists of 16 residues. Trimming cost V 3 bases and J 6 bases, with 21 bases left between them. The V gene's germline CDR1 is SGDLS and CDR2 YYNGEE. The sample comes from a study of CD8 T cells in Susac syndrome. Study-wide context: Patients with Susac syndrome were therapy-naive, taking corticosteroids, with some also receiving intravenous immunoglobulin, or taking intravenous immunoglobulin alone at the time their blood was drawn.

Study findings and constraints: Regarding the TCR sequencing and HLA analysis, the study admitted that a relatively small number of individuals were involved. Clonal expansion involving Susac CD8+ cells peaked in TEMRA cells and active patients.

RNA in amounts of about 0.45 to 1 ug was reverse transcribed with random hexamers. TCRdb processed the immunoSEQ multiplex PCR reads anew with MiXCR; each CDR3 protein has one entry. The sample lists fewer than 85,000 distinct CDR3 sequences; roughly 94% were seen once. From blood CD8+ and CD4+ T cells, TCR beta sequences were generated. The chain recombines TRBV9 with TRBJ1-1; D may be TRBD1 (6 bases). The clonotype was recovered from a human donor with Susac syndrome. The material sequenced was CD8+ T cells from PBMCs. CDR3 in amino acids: CASSDPPQGPYAEAFF. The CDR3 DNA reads TGTGCCAGCAGCGATCCACCACAGGGCCCCTACGCTGAAGCTTTCTTT.